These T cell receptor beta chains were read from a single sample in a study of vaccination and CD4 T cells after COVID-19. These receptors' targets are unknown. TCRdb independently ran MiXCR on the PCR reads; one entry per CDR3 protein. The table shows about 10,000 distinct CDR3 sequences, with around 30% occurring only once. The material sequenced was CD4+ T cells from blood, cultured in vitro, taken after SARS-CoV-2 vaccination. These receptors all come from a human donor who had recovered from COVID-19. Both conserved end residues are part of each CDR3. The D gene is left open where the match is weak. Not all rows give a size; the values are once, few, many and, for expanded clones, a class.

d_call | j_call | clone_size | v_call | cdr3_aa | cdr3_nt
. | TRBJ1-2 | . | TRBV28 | CASRSGNLRGYTF | TGTGCCAGCAGAAGTGGGAACCTTAGGGGCTACACCTTC
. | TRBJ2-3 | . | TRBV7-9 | CASSLVLTDTQYF | TGTGCCAGCAGCTTAGTTCTAACAGATACGCAGTATTTT
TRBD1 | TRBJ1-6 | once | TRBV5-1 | CASSPGTVTNSPLHF | TGCGCCAGCAGCCCAGGGACAGTGACTAATTCACCCCTCCACTTT
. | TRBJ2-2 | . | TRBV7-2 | CASSLLPQNTGELFF | TGTGCCAGCAGCTTACTTCCCCAAAACACCGGGGAGCTGTTTTTT
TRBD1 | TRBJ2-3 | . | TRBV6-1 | CASSRRPTGSTDTQYF | TGTGCCAGCAGCCGGAGGCCGACAGGGAGCACAGATACGCAGTATTTT
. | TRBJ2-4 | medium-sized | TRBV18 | CASSPSVGSAKNIQYF | TGTGCCAGCTCACCATCGGTGGGGTCGGCCAAAAACATTCAGTACTTC
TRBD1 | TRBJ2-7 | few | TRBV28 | CASQGALGEQYF | TGTGCCAGCCAGGGGGCGCTTGGCGAGCAGTACTTC
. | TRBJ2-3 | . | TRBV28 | CATSAPSTDTQYF | TGTGCCACCTCAGCCCCTAGCACAGATACGCAGTATTTT
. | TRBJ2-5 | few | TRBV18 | CASSPQGPVQETQYF | TGTGCCAGCTCACCACAGGGTCCAGTCCAGGAGACCCAGTACTTC
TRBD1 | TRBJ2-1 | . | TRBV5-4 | CASSYQGAYNEQFF | TGTGCCAGCAGCTATCAGGGGGCGTACAATGAGCAGTTCTTC
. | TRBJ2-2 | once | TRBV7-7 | CASSLQLTLTPGELFF | TGTGCCAGCAGCCTCCAACTTACCCTGACCCCCGGGGAGCTGTTTTTT